The rows below give T cell receptor beta chains drawn from one sample of a study of identical twins' blood T cells. TCRdb reprocessed the 5' RACE reads with MiXCR, giving one entry per CDR3 protein. Of about 370,000 distinct CDR3 sequences listed, roughly 27% are singletons. Sequenced input: PBMCs. These receptors were obtained from a woman between 18 and 55 years old in good health. Both conserved end residues are part of each CDR3. D genes are given only for firm matches. Clone sizes are given selectively: once, few, many, or a class where the clone is expanded.

TRBJ1-1	TRBV29-1	NA	many	TGCAGCGTTGAGCCGGGAAGGATGAACACTGAAGCTTTCTTT	CSVEPGRMNTEAFF
TRBJ1-4	TRBV15	NA	NA	TGTGCCACCAGCAGAGTCCTGGGAAAACTGTTTTTT	CATSRVLGKLFF
TRBJ1-4	TRBV29-1	TRBD1	many	TGCAGCGGCACAGGGGGCGATGAAAAACTGTTTTTT	CSGTGGDEKLFF
TRBJ1-4	TRBV5-1	NA	NA	TGCGCCAGCAGCTTGGAGTTAGGGGATGAAAAACTGTTTTTT	CASSLELGDEKLFF
TRBJ1-2	TRBV29-1	NA	few	TGCAGCGTCCGAGGGCGGGGGGTTGATGGCTACACCTTC	CSVRGRGVDGYTF
TRBJ1-6	TRBV12-5	TRBD1	few	TGTGCTAGTGCCGGGACAGCACATTCACCCCTCCACTTT	CASAGTAHSPLHF
TRBJ2-3	TRBV5-1	TRBD2	NA	TGCGCCAGCAGCGGGACTAGCGGAAACACAGATACGCAGTATTTT	CASSGTSGNTDTQYF
TRBJ1-1	TRBV20-1	NA	many	TGCAGTGCTCGATACACTGAAGCTTTCTTT	CSARYTEAFF
TRBJ1-2	TRBV5-1	NA	few	TGCGCCAGCCACGAGGGCTATGGCTACACCTTC	CASHEGYGYTF
TRBJ2-1	TRBV2	NA	NA	TGTGCCAGCAGTCCGGACAGTTACTCCTACAATGAGCAGTTCTTC	CASSPDSYSYNEQFF